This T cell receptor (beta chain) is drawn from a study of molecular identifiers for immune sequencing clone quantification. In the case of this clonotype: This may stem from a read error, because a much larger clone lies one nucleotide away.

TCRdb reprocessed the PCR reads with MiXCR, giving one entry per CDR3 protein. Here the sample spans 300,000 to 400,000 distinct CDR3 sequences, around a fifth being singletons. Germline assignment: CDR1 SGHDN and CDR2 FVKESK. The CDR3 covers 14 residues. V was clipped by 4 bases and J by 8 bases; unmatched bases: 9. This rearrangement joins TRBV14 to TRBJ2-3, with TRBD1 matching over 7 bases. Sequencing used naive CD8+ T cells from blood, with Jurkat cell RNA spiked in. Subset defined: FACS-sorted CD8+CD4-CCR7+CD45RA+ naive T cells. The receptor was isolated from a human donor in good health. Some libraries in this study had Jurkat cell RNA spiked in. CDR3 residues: CASSPWTGWGTQYF. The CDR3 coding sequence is TGTGCCAGCAGCCCCTGGACAGGTTGGGGTACGCAGTATTTT.